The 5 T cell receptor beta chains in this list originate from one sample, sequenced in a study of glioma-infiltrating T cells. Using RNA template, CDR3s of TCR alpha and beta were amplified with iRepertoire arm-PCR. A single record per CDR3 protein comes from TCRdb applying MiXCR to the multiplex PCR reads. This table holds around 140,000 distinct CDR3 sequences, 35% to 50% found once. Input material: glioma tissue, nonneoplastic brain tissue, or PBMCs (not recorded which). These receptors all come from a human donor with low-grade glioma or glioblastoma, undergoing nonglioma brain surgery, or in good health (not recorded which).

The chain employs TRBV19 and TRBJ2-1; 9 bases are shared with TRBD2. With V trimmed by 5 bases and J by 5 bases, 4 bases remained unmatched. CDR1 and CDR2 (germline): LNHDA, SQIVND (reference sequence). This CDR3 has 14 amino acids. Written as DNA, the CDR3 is TGTGCCAGTAGTGGGGGACTAGCCCACAATGAGCAGTTCTTC. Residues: CASSGGLAHNEQFF. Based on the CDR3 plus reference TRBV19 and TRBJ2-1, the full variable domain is DGGITQSPKYLFRKEGQNVTLSCEQNLNHDAMYWYRQDPGQGLRLIYYSQIVNDFQKGDIAEGYSVSREKKESFPLTVTSAQKNPTAFYLCASSGGLAHNEQFFGPGTRLTVL.

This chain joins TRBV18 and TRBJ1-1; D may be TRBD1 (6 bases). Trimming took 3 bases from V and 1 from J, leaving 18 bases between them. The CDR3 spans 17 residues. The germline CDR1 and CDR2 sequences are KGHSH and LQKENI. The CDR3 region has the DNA TGTGCCAGCTCACCGTTCCGGGACACCGTGGGGAACACTGAAGCTTTCTTT. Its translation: CASSPFRDTVGNTEAFF.

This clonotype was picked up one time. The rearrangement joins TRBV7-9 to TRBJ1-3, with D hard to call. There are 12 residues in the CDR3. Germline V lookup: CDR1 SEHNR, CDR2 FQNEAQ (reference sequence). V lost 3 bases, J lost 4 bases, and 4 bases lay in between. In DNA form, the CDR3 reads TGTGCCAGCAGCTTCGAGGGAAACACCATATATTTT. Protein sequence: CASSFEGNTIYF.

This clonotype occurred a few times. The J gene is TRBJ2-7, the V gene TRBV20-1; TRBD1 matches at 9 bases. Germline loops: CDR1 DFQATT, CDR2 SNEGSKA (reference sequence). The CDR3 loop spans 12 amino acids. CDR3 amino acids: CRTGQGPYEQYF. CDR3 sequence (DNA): TGCAGAACGGGACAGGGACCCTACGAGCAGTACTTC.

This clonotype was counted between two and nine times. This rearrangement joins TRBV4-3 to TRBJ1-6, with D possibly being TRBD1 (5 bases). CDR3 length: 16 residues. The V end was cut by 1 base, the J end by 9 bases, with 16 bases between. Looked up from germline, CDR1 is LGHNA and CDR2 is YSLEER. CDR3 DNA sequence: TGCGCCAGCAGCCAAGTAGGGGCAGGGATCGGTTCACCCCTCCACTTT. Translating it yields CASSQVGAGIGSPLHF.